This entry lists 9 T cell receptor beta chains sequenced from one sample in a study of T cell responses to AZD1222 COVID-19 vaccine. Clones were sequenced by immunoSEQ multiplex PCR, and TCRdb holds only the in-frame ones, with some missing. The sample consists of under 130,000 clones, around 90% of them appearing once. The source was peripheral blood, collected on day 0 of AZD1222 vaccination. These receptors all come from an adult in good health.

The chain recombines TRBV5-1 with TRBJ1-1; D call uncertain. This CDR3 has 14 residues. Between the trimmed V and J ends, which lost 4 bases and 3 bases, there was a span of 13 bases. The V gene's germline CDR1 is SGHRS and CDR2 YFSETQ. CDR3 in amino acids: CASSGNGPYTEAFF. Here the CDR3 DNA reads TGCGCCAGCAGCGGAAACGGACCGTACACTGAAGCTTTCTTT.

CDR3: CAIRRGDGLNTEAFF. DNA for the CDR3: TGTGCCATCAGGAGAGGCGACGGCCTTAACACTGAAGCTTTCTTT. V usage is TRBV10-3 and J usage is TRBJ1-1, with D unresolved. Between the trimmed V and J ends, which lost 6 bases and 2 bases, there was a span of 16 bases. The CDR3 totals 15 residues. Germline CDR1 and CDR2: ENHRY and SYGVKD.

The chain couples TRBV7-9 to TRBJ2-7; 10 nucleotides match TRBD2. V was pared by 2 bases and J by 5 bases, with 12 bases of the junction left unmatched. This CDR3 is 17 amino acids long. The germline gives CDR1 SEHNR, CDR2 FQNEAQ (reference sequence). CDR3 sequence: CASSLLPPGLATHEQYF. The CDR3 DNA sequence: TGTGCCAGCAGCTTACTACCGCCGGGACTAGCGACCCACGAGCAGTACTTC.

The chain uses TRBV6-5 and TRBJ2-1; no firm D call. The V gene lost 4 bases and the J gene lost 1 base, with 8 bases spanning the gap. The CDR3 contains 14 residues. Germline CDR1 is MNHEY and CDR2 is SVGAGI. The CDR3 nucleotides are TGTGCCAGCAGTTCGAGCAGGTCCTACAATGAGCAGTTCTTC. This translates into CASSSSRSYNEQFF.

The V gene is TRBV13, the J gene TRBJ2-1, with 10 bases lining up with TRBD1. The CDR3 length is 15 residues. V lost 5 bases and J lost 12; bases outside the gene matches: 13. Germline lookup yields CDR1 PRHDT and CDR2 FYEKMQ (reference sequence). The CDR3 protein is CASSPRQGTGAVQFF. CDR3 coding DNA: TGTGCCAGCAGCCCACGGCAGGGGACAGGGGCAGTGCAGTTCTTC.

This chain joins TRBV3-1 (or the pseudogene TRBV3-2) and TRBJ2-1; D is ambiguous. This CDR3 is built from 15 residues. Germline loops: CDR1 LGHDT, CDR2 YNNKEL (reference sequence). Deletions cut 0 bases from V and 2 bases from J, with 8 bases between. The CDR3 loop reads CASSQDPLPYNEQFF. The CDR3, as DNA: TGTGCCAGCAGCCAAGATCCCCTACCCTACAATGAGCAGTTCTTC.

This chain links TRBV11-2 with TRBJ1-2; D is uncertain. Germline CDR1 reads SGHAT; CDR2 reads FQNNGV. This CDR3 spans 11 amino acids. The V end was cut by 2 bases, the J end by 8 bases, with 6 bases between. This CDR3 is CASSLNGGYTF. CDR3 coding DNA: TGTGCCAGCAGCTTAAACGGAGGCTACACCTTC.

The chain couples TRBV12-3 or TRBV12-4 to TRBJ1-4; no clear D gene. There are 11 residues in the CDR3. V was clipped by 3 bases and J by 8 bases, with 4 bases between them. The CDR3 DNA reads as TGTGCCAGCAGTTTCAGGGAAAAACTGTTTTTT. Its translation is CASSFREKLFF.

DNA for the CDR3: TGTGCCAGCAGCCAAGTACATCAGGGGAACAATGAGCAGTTCTTC. Its translation: CASSQVHQGNNEQFF. The genes are TRBV4-2 and TRBJ2-1; perhaps TRBD1 as D (6 bases). V lost 1 base to trimming and J lost 5 bases, with 12 bases between them. The CDR3 runs 15 residues. The germline gives CDR1 LGHNA, CDR2 YNFKEQ.